A selection of T cell receptor beta chains follows, all from one sample in a study of T cell repertoires in cytomegalovirus infection. TCRdb analysed the reads with MiXCR anew, one entry per CDR3 protein. The sample yields about 300,000 distinct CDR3 sequences, roughly 9.3% seen once. Sequencing was performed on PBMCs. These receptors were taken from a human donor in good health (CMV status not recorded). Some clones in this sample may be carry-over from other donors' samples. Each CDR3 is given with its conserved first and last residue. A D gene is named only where the DNA matches it firmly. Rows may omit the clone size; those that give it use once, few, many or a size class.

cdr3_nt: TGCAGCGTTGATACAGGGGGGAACCTTGGCTACACCTTC
cdr3_aa: CSVDTGGNLGYTF
v_call: TRBV29-1
j_call: TRBJ1-2
clone_size: .
d_call: TRBD1

cdr3_nt: TGCAGTGCCCGACCATTTCCCAGGGAAGGCCGGGCCTACAATGAGCAGTTCTTC
cdr3_aa: CSARPFPREGRAYNEQFF
v_call: TRBV20-1
j_call: TRBJ2-1
clone_size: few
d_call: .

cdr3_nt: TGCAGCGTGTCAGGGGCAGGCAATCAGCCCCAGCATTTT
cdr3_aa: CSVSGAGNQPQHF
v_call: TRBV29-1
j_call: TRBJ1-5
clone_size: few
d_call: .

cdr3_nt: TGTGCCAGCAGCTTAAGGGCAGATTACGAGCAGTACTTC
cdr3_aa: CASSLRADYEQYF
v_call: TRBV7-9
j_call: TRBJ2-7
clone_size: few
d_call: .

cdr3_nt: TGTGCCAGCAGTGGGCTCCGACAAGATACGCAGTATTTT
cdr3_aa: CASSGLRQDTQYF
v_call: TRBV6-5
j_call: TRBJ2-3
clone_size: many
d_call: .

cdr3_nt: TGTGCCAGCAGCGCCGGACAGGGTAATGACTATGGCTACACCTTC
cdr3_aa: CASSAGQGNDYGYTF
v_call: TRBV2
j_call: TRBJ1-2
clone_size: many
d_call: TRBD1

cdr3_nt: TGCGCCAGCAGCTTGGGCTGGGGCGTCTCCTATGGCTACACCTTC
cdr3_aa: CASSLGWGVSYGYTF
v_call: TRBV5-1
j_call: TRBJ1-2
clone_size: many
d_call: .

cdr3_nt: TGCAGTGCTAGATCCGGTAGCGGGGGGCCACGTGAGCAGTTCTTC
cdr3_aa: CSARSGSGGPREQFF
v_call: TRBV20-1
j_call: TRBJ2-1
clone_size: many
d_call: TRBD2

cdr3_nt: TGCAGTGCTAGGTACAGGAACTATGGCTACACCTTC
cdr3_aa: CSARYRNYGYTF
v_call: TRBV20-1
j_call: TRBJ1-2
clone_size: few
d_call: .

cdr3_nt: TGTGCCAGCAGCACTAACAATCAGCCCCAGCATTTT
cdr3_aa: CASSTNNQPQHF
v_call: TRBV7-9
j_call: TRBJ1-5
clone_size: few
d_call: .

cdr3_nt: TGCAGTGCTCCGGGGGTCGGCACCGGGGAGCTGTTTTTT
cdr3_aa: CSAPGVGTGELFF
v_call: TRBV20-1
j_call: TRBJ2-2
clone_size: many
d_call: .

cdr3_nt: TGCAGTGCGCCCTTCCCGGGACAGGTTACCGGGGAGCTGTTTTTT
cdr3_aa: CSAPFPGQVTGELFF
v_call: TRBV20-1
j_call: TRBJ2-2
clone_size: few
d_call: TRBD1

cdr3_nt: TGCGCCAGCAGCCAAGGGGATACGATCACTGAAGCTTTCTTT
cdr3_aa: CASSQGDTITEAFF
v_call: TRBV4-1
j_call: TRBJ1-1
clone_size: many
d_call: .

cdr3_nt: TGTGCCAGCAGCTTAATAACAGGGATGAGAAATGAGCAGTTCTTC
cdr3_aa: CASSLITGMRNEQFF
v_call: TRBV11-1
j_call: TRBJ2-1
clone_size: many
d_call: .

cdr3_nt: TGTGCCAGCAGACCCGTTTACCGCTCTGGGGCCAACGTCCTGACTTTC
cdr3_aa: CASRPVYRSGANVLTF
v_call: TRBV28
j_call: TRBJ2-6
clone_size: many
d_call: .

cdr3_nt: TGCAGCGTCGAGATACTCGGGACAGGGTCCGATGAGCAGTTCTTC
cdr3_aa: CSVEILGTGSDEQFF
v_call: TRBV29-1
j_call: TRBJ2-1
clone_size: few
d_call: TRBD1

cdr3_nt: TGCAGCGTCAAATCACCAGGTGCCCTCAACTCTGGGGCCAACGTCCTGACTTTC
cdr3_aa: CSVKSPGALNSGANVLTF
v_call: TRBV29-1
j_call: TRBJ2-6
clone_size: many
d_call: .

cdr3_nt: TGTGCCAGTAGTATAGAGAAGGGACTCCATACTGAAGCTTTCTTT
cdr3_aa: CASSIEKGLHTEAFF
v_call: TRBV19
j_call: TRBJ1-1
clone_size: .
d_call: .

cdr3_nt: TGCAGTGCCCAGGGGGGGCAGACTGAAGCTTTCTTT
cdr3_aa: CSAQGGQTEAFF
v_call: TRBV20-1
j_call: TRBJ1-1
clone_size: .
d_call: TRBD1

cdr3_nt: TGTGCCAGCAGCTTAATCCAGCGGGGGGTGTACAATGAGCAGTTCTTC
cdr3_aa: CASSLIQRGVYNEQFF
v_call: TRBV7-2
j_call: TRBJ2-1
clone_size: many
d_call: TRBD2

cdr3_nt: TGTGCCAGCAGCCAAACCCGGGACCTCTACGAGCAGTACTTC
cdr3_aa: CASSQTRDLYEQYF
v_call: TRBV7-2
j_call: TRBJ2-7
clone_size: many
d_call: .

cdr3_nt: TGTGCCAGCAGCCCACCCCGGGGGAGGGGGCTAGTAGAGACCCAGTACTTC
cdr3_aa: CASSPPRGRGLVETQYF
v_call: TRBV28
j_call: TRBJ2-5
clone_size: many
d_call: .

cdr3_nt: TGTGCCAGCAGTTACTCCAATAACCCCAATGAGCAGTTCTTC
cdr3_aa: CASSYSNNPNEQFF
v_call: TRBV28
j_call: TRBJ2-1
clone_size: many
d_call: .

cdr3_nt: TGTGCCACCAGTGGACAGGGGCTGCAGTTCTTC
cdr3_aa: CATSGQGLQFF
v_call: TRBV24-1
j_call: TRBJ2-1
clone_size: .
d_call: TRBD1

cdr3_nt: TGTGCCAGCAGTGTCGCGGGCAGCTATAACTATGGCTACACCTTC
cdr3_aa: CASSVAGSYNYGYTF
v_call: TRBV25-1
j_call: TRBJ1-2
clone_size: .
d_call: .